These 28 T cell receptor beta chains were sequenced from one sample in a study of cytomegalovirus exposure and HLA in healthy donors. The PCR had 60 Vbeta and 13 Jbeta primers. Measured with immunoSEQ multiplex PCR; TCRdb has only the in-frame clones, and not every one. The table shows approximately 190,000 clones, with more than 75% occurring only once. Sample: PBMCs. The source is a woman aged 25-40 years in good health and CMV-seropositive.

Only a few counts were recorded for this clone. The gene calls are TRBV10-3 and TRBJ2-1, with a tentative D call TRBD2 (5 bases). Germline lookup yields CDR1 ENHRY and CDR2 SYGVKD. V was clipped by 8 bases and J by 5 bases, with 16 bases between them. The CDR3 contains 14 residues. The CDR3 DNA reads as TGTGCCATCGCGGGTCGCTTAGACAACAATGAGCAGTTCTTC. Its translation: CAIAGRLDNNEQFF.

V usage is TRBV7-8 and J usage is TRBJ2-2, with 7 bases identical to TRBD2. Trimming cost V 4 bases and J 2 bases; bases outside gene matches: 4. The V gene's germline CDR1 is SGHVS and CDR2 FQNEAQ. The CDR3 runs 15 residues. The CDR3, as DNA: TGTGCCAGCAGCTACCGGGACTATAACACCGGGGAGCTGTTTTTT. Translated: CASSYRDYNTGELFF.

The rearrangement uses TRBV18 and TRBJ2-1; weak D call: TRBD1 (5 bases). Germline V gene sequence: CDR1 KGHSH, CDR2 LQKENI. There are 12 residues in the CDR3. The V end lost 5 bases, the J end lost 7 bases, and 9 bases lay between the germline ends. The CDR3 is CASSSDKNEQFF. The CDR3 coding sequence is TGTGCCAGCTCATCGGACAAAAATGAGCAGTTCTTC.

The chain recombines TRBV29-1 with TRBJ2-1, with TRBD1 matching 10 bases. The CDR3 is 18 residues long. In germline, CDR1 is SQVTM, CDR2 ANQGSEA. With 6 bases clipped from V and 7 bases from J, the junction kept 21 bases outside the gene matches. CDR3 sequence reads: CSVGGGFGGTGVRNEQFF. For the CDR3, the DNA is TGCAGCGTCGGGGGGGGGTTTGGCGGGACAGGGGTAAGGAATGAGCAGTTCTTC.

In this sample, this clone turned up a few times. V is TRBV19 and J is TRBJ1-5; 7 bases are a match to TRBD1. The germline gives CDR1 LNHDA, CDR2 SQIVND (reference sequence). With V trimmed by 6 bases and J by 6 bases, 8 bases remained unmatched. This CDR3 region has 14 residues. CDR3 residues: CASRATGSGQPQHF. The CDR3 coding sequence is TGTGCCAGTAGGGCGACAGGGTCAGGTCAGCCCCAGCATTTT.

This clone was detected only a few times. The chain couples TRBV7-3 to TRBJ1-1, with 10 bases aligning to TRBD1. The V gene's germline CDR1 is SGHTA and CDR2 FQGTGA. Unmatched junction bases numbered 4, after V lost 4 bases and J lost 2 bases. This CDR3 contains 15 residues. CDR3 DNA: TGTGCCAGCAGCTCGGACAGGGGGTCTAACACTGAAGCTTTCTTT. It yields the protein CASSSDRGSNTEAFF. The full variable domain, rest sourced from reference TRBV7-3 and TRBJ1-1, is GAGVSQTPSNKVTEKGKYVELRCDPISGHTALYWYRQSLGQGPEFLIYFQGTGAADDSGLPNDRFFAVRPEGSVSTLKIQRTERGDSAVYLCASSSDRGSNTEAFFGQGTRLTVV.

In its sample, this clone was seen once. An end of the junction does not agree with germline; a read error may underlie this. The chain uses TRBV7-7 and TRBJ2-7; D may be TRBD1 (5 bases). CDR1 is SSHAT and CDR2 is FNYEAQ in the germline V gene (reference sequence). The CDR3 has 12 residues. This CDR3 reads CASSSQGYEQYF. The CDR3 bases are TGTGCTAGCAGCTCGCAGGGATACGAGCAGTACTTC.

This chain uses TRBV6-1 with TRBJ2-3, with 14 bases that match TRBD2. Germline V gene data show CDR1 as MNHNS and CDR2 as SASEGT. With 1 base clipped from V and 2 bases from J, the junction kept 2 bases outside the gene matches. This CDR3 region has 17 residues. CDR3 sequence (DNA): TGTGCCAGCAGTGAAGGACTAGCGGGGGGGATCACAGATACGCAGTATTTT. Its translation: CASSEGLAGGITDTQYF.

This clone was counted a few times. Other DNA sequences from this sample encode an identical CDR3 as well. The chain links TRBV15 to TRBJ1-5; possible D gene TRBD1, 5 bases. V shed 0 bases and J shed 3 bases, with 9 bases lying between them. CDR1 is LNHNV, CDR2 YYDKDF, per germline (reference sequence). The CDR3 is 15 amino acids. Here the CDR3 DNA reads TGTGCCACCAGCAGAGATCAGGGTGACAATCAGCCCCAGCATTTT. This encodes CATSRDQGDNQPQHF.

V usage is TRBV14 and J usage is TRBJ2-1; the D gene is possibly TRBD1 (5 bases). Germline assignment: CDR1 SGHDN and CDR2 FVKESK. The V end lost 0 bases, the J end lost 6 bases, and 6 bases lay between the germline ends. This CDR3 comprises 13 residues. The CDR3 spells CASSQDRVNEQFF. CDR3 coding DNA: TGTGCCAGCAGCCAAGACAGGGTCAATGAGCAGTTCTTC.

The J gene is TRBJ2-7, the V gene TRBV4-1, with TRBD1 identical over 11 bases. The length of the CDR3 is 15 residues. CDR1 is MGHRA, CDR2 YSYEKL, per germline. J gave up 2 bases and V 5 bases, and 5 bases lay outside the gene matches. The CDR3 DNA follows: TGCGCCAGCAGCAACCCGGGACAGGGGGCCTACGAGCAGTACTTC. Its protein product is CASSNPGQGAYEQYF.

A remark on this clone: Other DNA variants within this sample encode the same CDR3. This sequence joins TRBV9 and TRBJ1-2; D might be TRBD1 (5 bases). Per the germline V gene, CDR1 is SGDLS and CDR2 is YYNGEE. CDR3 length: 16 amino acids. Trimming pared 0 bases from V and 2 bases from J, leaving 14 bases between. The CDR3 nucleotides read TGTGCCAGCAGCGTAGGCGGGGGTGTTACCAACTATGGCTACACCTTC. Protein sequence: CASSVGGGVTNYGYTF.

The chain has TRBV11-3 and TRBJ2-7; 7 positions match TRBD2. V lost 3 bases to trimming and J lost 2 bases; unmatched junction nucleotides: 10. There are 16 residues in the CDR3. Germline CDR1 is SGHNT and CDR2 is YENEEA. CDR3 nucleotide sequence: TGTGCCAGCAGCTTTGGATCCGGGACTACGACCTACGAGCAGTACTTC. Residues: CASSFGSGTTTYEQYF.

This rearrangement joins TRBV6-6 to TRBJ1-6; TRBD1 is a possible D gene (5 bases). V shed 2 bases and J shed 7 bases, with 12 bases lying between them. The CDR3 loop spans 15 amino acids. The germline CDR1 and CDR2 sequences are MNHNY and SVGAGI (reference sequence). CDR3 residues: CASSYVGRGNSPLHF. The DNA for the CDR3 is TGTGCCAGCAGTTACGTAGGTAGGGGAAATTCACCCCTCCACTTT.

A few counts support this clone. The rearrangement joins TRBV11-2 to TRBJ2-2; 7 bases match TRBD1. V lost 4 bases and J lost 6; bases outside the gene matches: 11. CDR1 is SGHAT and CDR2 is FQNNGV in the germline V gene. CDR3 length: 16 amino acids. The CDR3: CASSSTDRVGPGELFF. The CDR3 region has the DNA TGTGCCAGCAGCTCAACCGACAGGGTCGGGCCCGGGGAGCTGTTTTTT.

This chain links TRBV4-3 with TRBJ2-1, with 8 bases aligning to TRBD2. The germline V gene encodes CDR1 LGHNA and CDR2 YSLEER. The V gene end was trimmed by 3 bases and the J gene end by 15 bases; junction bases not matched to a gene: 13. The CDR3 covers 14 residues. The CDR3 nucleotides are TGCGCCAGCAGCCACAAGGGGGTAGCGGGACCGGTGTTCTTC. It yields the protein CASSHKGVAGPVFF.

This rearrangement joins TRBV14 to TRBJ2-2; 8 bases are a match to TRBD2. Germline V gives CDR1 SGHDN, CDR2 FVKESK. This CDR3 is built from 17 residues. After removal of 4 bases from V and 4 bases from J, the junction contained 11 bases not matched to a gene. CDR3 amino acids: CASSPTLRAGGTGELFF. CDR3 coding DNA: TGTGCCAGCAGCCCAACTTTAAGGGCGGGAGGCACCGGGGAGCTGTTTTTT.

The gene calls are TRBV7-3 and TRBJ1-1; D is undetermined. The CDR3 covers 13 residues. The V end lost 5 bases, the J end lost 4 bases, and 11 bases lay between the germline ends. Germline CDR1 SGHTA, CDR2 FQGTGA. The CDR3 loop reads CASSRLDGTEAFF. In DNA form, the CDR3 reads TGTGCCAGCAGCCGTCTAGATGGCACTGAAGCTTTCTTT.

This clone was observed at least ten times. V is TRBV19 and J is TRBJ2-6; possible D gene TRBD2, 5 bases. This CDR3 is 16 amino acids long. Germline values: CDR1 LNHDA, CDR2 SQIVND (reference sequence). Trimming pared 2 bases from V and 0 bases from J, leaving 8 bases between. This CDR3 reads CASSISGTSGANVLTF. CDR3 sequence (DNA): TGTGCCAGTAGTATATCGGGAACCTCTGGGGCCAACGTCCTGACTTTC.

The CDR3 is CASIPKRSSYGYTF. CDR3 sequence (DNA): TGTGCCAGTATCCCCAAACGGTCCTCCTATGGCTACACCTTC. This chain joins TRBV19 and TRBJ1-2, with D unresolved. The CDR3 totals 14 residues. Germline lookup yields CDR1 LNHDA and CDR2 SQIVND (reference sequence). V was shortened by 7 bases and J by 4 bases, with 16 bases between the two germline ends.

V and J are TRBV30 and TRBJ1-6; 10 nucleotides match TRBD1. V was pared by 4 bases and J by 7 bases, with 16 bases of the junction left unmatched. CDR3 length equals 18 residues. Germline-derived CDR1 and CDR2 are GTSNPN and SVGIG (reference sequence). The CDR3 DNA reads TGTGCCTGGAAGACAGGGGGCGACTTAGGGAGGAGGAATTCACCCCTCCACTTT. Translating it yields CAWKTGGDLGRRNSPLHF.

This clone was found once. V gene TRBV19 combines with J gene TRBJ2-1, with 8 nucleotides matching TRBD1. CDR1 is LNHDA, CDR2 SQIVND, per germline (reference sequence). The CDR3 length is 16 residues. J was trimmed by 6 bases and V by 2 bases; bases with no gene match: 9. This CDR3 is CASSIRGQAGGNEQFF. The CDR3, as DNA: TGTGCCAGTAGTATAAGGGGACAGGCCGGAGGCAATGAGCAGTTCTTC. Full variable domain (rest looked up from reference TRBV19 and TRBJ2-1): DGGITQSPKYLFRKEGQNVTLSCEQNLNHDAMYWYRQDPGQGLRLIYYSQIVNDFQKGDIAEGYSVSREKKESFPLTVTSAQKNPTAFYLCASSIRGQAGGNEQFFGPGTRLTVL.

V usage is TRBV5-6 and J usage is TRBJ1-1; tentatively, D is TRBD1 (5 bases). The CDR3 length is 13 residues. V lost 4 bases and J lost 1, with 8 bases in between. Germline lookup yields CDR1 SGHDT and CDR2 YYEEEE. CDR3 nucleotides: TGTGCCAGCAGCGATGACAGGAACACTGAAGCTTTCTTT. This translates into CASSDDRNTEAFF. The full variable domain, in which reference TRBV5-6 and TRBJ1-1 provide the parts outside the CDR3, is DAGVTQSPTHLIKTRGQQVTLRCSPKSGHDTVSWYQQALGQGPQFIFQYYEEEERQRGNFPDRFSGHQFPNYSSELNVNALLLGDSALYLCASSDDRNTEAFFGQGTRLTVV.

CDR3 in DNA: TGTGCCAGCAGTTTTCACAGGGGAATGGGTCAGCCCCAGCATTTT. It is translated as CASSFHRGMGQPQHF. This sequence joins TRBV28 and TRBJ1-5; TRBD1 matches at 7 bases. CDR3 size: 15 residues. Germline CDR1 MDHEN, CDR2 SYDVKM. V was pared by 3 bases and J by 6 bases, with 8 bases of the junction left unmatched.

The gene calls are TRBV4-1 and TRBJ2-4, with D maybe TRBD2 (6 bases). V dropped 2 bases and J dropped 9 bases, with 17 bases sitting between them. CDR3 length equals 15 residues. Germline-derived CDR1 and CDR2 are MGHRA and YSYEKL. CDR3 amino acids: CASSQSGSGPLIQYF. The CDR3 DNA sequence: TGCGCCAGCAGCCAAAGCGGGTCCGGTCCGCTCATTCAGTACTTC.

This chain uses TRBV7-2 with TRBJ1-2, with D perhaps matching TRBD1 (6 bases). Germline loops: CDR1 SGHTA, CDR2 FQGNSA. Trimming took 1 base from V and 3 from J, leaving 18 bases between them. This CDR3 region has 17 residues. CDR3 amino acids: CASSLEFRGSMDYGYTF. In DNA form, the CDR3 reads TGTGCCAGCAGCTTAGAGTTTAGGGGGAGTATGGACTATGGCTACACCTTC. Complete variable domain (other parts from reference TRBV7-2 and TRBJ1-2): GAGVSQSPSNKVTEKGKDVELRCDPISGHTALYWYRQSLGQGLEFLIYFQGNSAPDKSGLPSDRFSAERTGGSVSTLTIQRTQQEDSAVYLCASSLEFRGSMDYGYTFGSGTRLTVV.

The chain couples TRBV30 to TRBJ2-7; TRBD2 agrees at 8 bases. The ends lost 5 bases at V and 7 bases at J; junction bases unmatched: 10. CDR1 is GTSNPN, CDR2 SVGIG, per germline (reference sequence). The CDR3 is made up of 13 amino acids. CDR3: CAWARGGRGEQYF. CDR3 in DNA: TGTGCCTGGGCCCGCGGGGGGCGGGGAGAGCAGTACTTC.

This clone has a handful of counts. The rearrangement joins TRBV6-5 to TRBJ2-7; maybe TRBD1 (6 bases). Looked up from germline, CDR1 is MNHEY and CDR2 is SVGAGI. With 5 bases removed from V and 4 bases from J, the gap between germline ends came to 15 bases. CDR3 length: 14 residues. The CDR3 region is CASSGRGGRYEQYF. The CDR3 coding sequence is TGTGCCAGCAGTGGACGAGGGGGACGGTACGAGCAGTACTTC.